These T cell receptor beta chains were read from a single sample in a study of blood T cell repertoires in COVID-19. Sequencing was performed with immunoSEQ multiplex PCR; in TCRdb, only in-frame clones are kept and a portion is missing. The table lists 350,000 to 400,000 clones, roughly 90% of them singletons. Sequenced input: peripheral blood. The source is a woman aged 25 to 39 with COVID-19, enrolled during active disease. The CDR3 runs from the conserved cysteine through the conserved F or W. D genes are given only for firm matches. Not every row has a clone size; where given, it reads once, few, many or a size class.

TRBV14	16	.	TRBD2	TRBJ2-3	TGTGCCAGCAGCCAAGGGCGACTAGCCTACACAGATACGCAGTATTTT	CASSQGRLAYTDTQYF
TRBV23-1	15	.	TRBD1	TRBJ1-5	TGCGCCAGCAGTCAATCAGGGACAGTGAGTCAGCCCCAGCATTTT	CASSQSGTVSQPQHF
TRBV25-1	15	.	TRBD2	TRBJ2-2	TGTGCCAGCAGTCCGACTAGCGGGACGCTCGGGGAGCTGTTTTTT	CASSPTSGTLGELFF
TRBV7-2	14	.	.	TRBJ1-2	TGTGCCAGCAGCTTAGGAGGTCCTAACTATGGCTACACCTTC	CASSLGGPNYGYTF
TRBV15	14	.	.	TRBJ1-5	TGTGCCACCAGCAGTGTCCCGGGGAATCAGCCCCAGCATTTT	CATSSVPGNQPQHF
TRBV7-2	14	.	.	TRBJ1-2	TGTGCCAGCAGCTTAGACACGTCATCCTATGGCTACACCTTC	CASSLDTSSYGYTF
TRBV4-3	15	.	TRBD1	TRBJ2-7	TGCGCCAGCAGCCAAGGGACAGGAAAGACCTACGAGCAGTACTTC	CASSQGTGKTYEQYF
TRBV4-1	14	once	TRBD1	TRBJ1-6	TGCGCCAGCAAAATAACAGGGGGCGCGTCACCCCTCCACTTT	CASKITGGASPLHF
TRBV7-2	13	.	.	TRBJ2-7	TGTGCCAGCAGCTGGCGGGCCGACTACGAGCAGTACTTC	CASSWRADYEQYF
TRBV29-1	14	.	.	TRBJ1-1	TGCAGCGTTAGTGATACAGTTTTGAACACTGAAGCTTTCTTT	CSVSDTVLNTEAFF
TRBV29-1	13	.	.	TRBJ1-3	TGCAGCGTTGAAGGTCCCGAGGGGGACACCATATATTTT	CSVEGPEGDTIYF
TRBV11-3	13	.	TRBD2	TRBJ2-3	TGTGCCAGCAGCCGGGGGGTCACAGATACGCAGTATTTT	CASSRGVTDTQYF
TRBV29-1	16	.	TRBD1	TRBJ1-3	TGCAGCGTTTGGGCCGGTTCCCAGGGGGTTGGAAACACCATATATTTT	CSVWAGSQGVGNTIYF
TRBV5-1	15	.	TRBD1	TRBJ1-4	TGCGCCAGCAGCTTGGGGGACAGGGGGCTCGAAAAACTGTTTTTT	CASSLGDRGLEKLFF
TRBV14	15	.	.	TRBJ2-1	TGTGCCAGCAGTACTTTTCCGGGAGACTACAATGAGCAGTTCTTC	CASSTFPGDYNEQFF
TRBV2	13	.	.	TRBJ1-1	TGTGCCAGCAGTGGACGTCCGACTAGAGAAGCTTTCTTT	CASSGRPTREAFF
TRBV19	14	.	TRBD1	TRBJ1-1	TGTGCCAGTAGTAGCAGTGGGACAGGGGCTGAAGCTTTCTTT	CASSSSGTGAEAFF
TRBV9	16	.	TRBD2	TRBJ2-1	TGTGCCAGCAGCCCCCTAGCGGGAGGGCTGGACAATGAGCAGTTCTTC	CASSPLAGGLDNEQFF
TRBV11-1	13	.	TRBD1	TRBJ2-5	TGTGCCAGCACCCCCCAGGGGGAAGAGACCCAGTACTTC	CASTPQGEETQYF
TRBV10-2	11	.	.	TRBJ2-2	TGCGCCAGACGGAGGATCGGGGAGCTGTTTTTT	CARRRIGELFF
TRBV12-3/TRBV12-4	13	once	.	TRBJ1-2	TGTGCCAGCAGTTTTAATGTCAACTATGGCTACACCTTC	CASSFNVNYGYTF
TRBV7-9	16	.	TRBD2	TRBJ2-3	TGTGCCAGCAGCTTATTCGGACTAGCGGGTAAAGATACGCAGTATTTT	CASSLFGLAGKDTQYF
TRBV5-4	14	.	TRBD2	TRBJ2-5	TGTGCCAGCAGCAGAGGACTAGACCAAGAGACCCAGTACTTC	CASSRGLDQETQYF